The 17 T cell receptor beta chains reported below all come from one sample, sequenced in a study of T-cell memory formation after mild COVID-19. TCRdb reprocessed the 5' RACE reads with MiXCR, giving one entry per CDR3 protein. The table includes hundreds of thousands of distinct CDR3 sequences, about a sixth detected once. Sample: PBMCs or a T cell subset sorted from them (not recorded which). The receptor set was obtained from an adult woman who had mild COVID-19 (a few samples of this study predate the infection). Cell type and time point are not known.

This clonotype occurred once. This chain connects TRBV5-1 to TRBJ2-5; weak D call: TRBD2 (6 bases). There are 16 residues in the CDR3. The germline V gene encodes CDR1 SGHRS and CDR2 YFSETQ. V was pared by 4 bases and J by 5 bases, with 21 bases between. CDR3 DNA: TGCGCCAGCAGCACCGACCCGCGGGGTACGGGGGAGACCCAGTACTTC. As protein: CASSTDPRGTGETQYF.

The genes are TRBV18 and TRBJ2-5; D is possibly TRBD2 (5 bases). V was cut by 1 base and J by 1 base, with 16 bases left in between. In germline, CDR1 is KGHSH, CDR2 LQKENI. The CDR3 is 17 residues long. This CDR3 is CASSPRRAALAQETQYF. DNA of the CDR3: TGTGCCAGCTCACCACGGCGGGCAGCGCTAGCCCAAGAGACCCAGTACTTC.

J is TRBJ2-7 and V is TRBV29-1; D tentatively reads TRBD1 or TRBD2 (5 bases each). Germline V gene data show CDR1 as SQVTM and CDR2 as ANQGSEA. This CDR3 comprises 15 residues. Trimming cost V 1 base and J 3 bases, with 16 bases left between them. DNA of the CDR3: TGCAGCGTTGAAGGGGGGACCCAAGGCGACTACGAGCAGTACTTC. Amino acid sequence: CSVEGGTQGDYEQYF.

The rearrangement joins TRBV18 to TRBJ1-2; the D gene is possibly TRBD1 (5 bases). V lost 1 base, J lost 6 bases, and 15 bases lay in between. Germline V gene sequence: CDR1 KGHSH, CDR2 LQKENI. The length of the CDR3 is 15 residues. DNA for the CDR3: TGTGCCAGCTCACCACAACGGCAGGGTGAGAATGGCTACACCTTC. Protein product: CASSPQRQGENGYTF.

The table lists this clonotype with many counts. The chain is built from TRBV5-1 and TRBJ2-7, with 10 positions matching TRBD1. The V gene end was trimmed by 4 bases and the J gene end by 3 bases; junction bases not matched to a gene: 4. Per germline, CDR1 SGHRS and CDR2 YFSETQ. This CDR3 comprises 14 residues. CDR3 bases: TGCGCCAGCAGCACCGGACAGGGGGTCTACGAGCAGTACTTC. Translated: CASSTGQGVYEQYF.

The chain links TRBV27 to TRBJ2-1; 9 positions agree with TRBD2. V was clipped by 3 bases and J by 7 bases; unmatched bases: 7. CDR1 and CDR2 (germline): MNHEY, SMNVEV (reference sequence). The CDR3 is 15 amino acids. The CDR3 DNA sequence: TGTGCCAGCAGTTTGATGGTAGCGGGGGCGAATGAGCAGTTCTTC. It translates to CASSLMVAGANEQFF.

The chain has TRBV7-2 and TRBJ1-6; 9 bases are shared with TRBD1. V shed 5 bases, J shed 9 bases, and the junction held 11 bases outside the gene matches. The CDR3 loop spans 16 amino acids. Germline V lookup: CDR1 SGHTA, CDR2 FQGNSA. As DNA, the CDR3 is TGTGCCAGCAGCCTAGGGGGCGGGACAGGGAGTTCACCCCTCCACTTT. The encoded protein is CASSLGGGTGSSPLHF.

This clonotype showed up many times. J is TRBJ2-7 and V is TRBV6-6; D is undetermined. The CDR3 spans 13 residues. Germline-derived CDR1 and CDR2 are MNHNY and SVGAGI (reference sequence). The V and J ends lost 2 bases and 4 bases respectively, with 9 bases between them. CDR3 region: CASSYEWMYEQYF. The CDR3 coding sequence is TGTGCCAGCAGTTACGAGTGGATGTACGAGCAGTACTTC.

This clonotype was picked up a small number of times. The V and J genes are TRBV7-8 and TRBJ1-1; D is possibly TRBD1 (5 bases). Trimming shortened V by 5 bases and J by 4 bases, and 20 bases separated the two germline ends. There are 16 residues in the CDR3. CDR1 is SGHVS, CDR2 FQNEAQ, per germline. The CDR3 here is CASSPRVGGWGTEAFF. The CDR3 region has the DNA TGTGCCAGCAGCCCCCGGGTGGGGGGATGGGGCACTGAAGCTTTCTTT.

The genes are TRBV19 and TRBJ2-3, with D perhaps matching TRBD1 or TRBD2 (5 bases each). Germline V gene data show CDR1 as LNHDA and CDR2 as SQIVND (reference sequence). The CDR3 sequence is 13 residues long. V lost 6 bases, J lost 0 bases, and 7 bases lay in between. CDR3 nucleotide sequence: TGTGCCAGTAGGGGACCCAGCACAGATACGCAGTATTTT. This codes for CASRGPSTDTQYF.

A few counts support this clonotype. V gene TRBV7-2 combines with J gene TRBJ1-2; maybe TRBD1 (5 bases). The CDR3 loop spans 13 amino acids. The V and J ends lost 1 base and 8 bases respectively, with 11 bases between them. The germline gives CDR1 SGHTA, CDR2 FQGNSA. The CDR3 coding sequence is TGTGCCAGCAGCTTAGGACAGTCCCGCGGCTACACCTTC. This codes for CASSLGQSRGYTF. The variable domain in full, with the rest retrieved from reference TRBV7-2 and TRBJ1-2, is GAGVSQSPSNKVTEKGKDVELRCDPISGHTALYWYRQSLGQGLEFLIYFQGNSAPDKSGLPSDRFSAERTGGSVSTLTIQRTQQEDSAVYLCASSLGQSRGYTFGSGTRLTVV.

This clonotype has more than one count but fewer than ten. The chain couples TRBV7-2 to TRBJ2-3; TRBD1 matches 9 bases. The CDR3 is 15 residues long. J gave up 5 bases and V 1 base, and 4 bases lay outside the gene matches. Germline V gene data show CDR1 as SGHTA and CDR2 as FQGNSA. CDR3 sequence: CASSLGRTGVDTQYF. The CDR3 DNA sequence: TGTGCCAGCAGCTTAGGGAGGACAGGGGTAGATACGCAGTATTTT.

This clonotype has a handful of counts. One end of the junction fails to match germline, which may point to a read error. V usage is TRBV7-9 and J usage is TRBJ2-2; D call uncertain. Germline CDR1 and CDR2: SEHNR and FQNEAQ (reference sequence). The CDR3 is 11 amino acids. The DNA for the CDR3 is TGTTCCAGCAACAATTACGGGGAGCTGTTTTTT. Amino acids: CSSNNYGELFF.

There are many counts of this clonotype. The chain joins TRBV27 to TRBJ2-2; unclear D gene. The CDR3 is made up of 13 amino acids. Trimming took 6 bases from V and 8 from J, leaving 13 bases between them. The germline V gene has CDR1 MNHEY and CDR2 SMNVEV (reference sequence). DNA for the CDR3: TGTGCCAGCAGCGAAAGAGTGGGAGGGGAGCTGTTTTTT. It encodes CASSERVGGELFF.

The rearrangement uses TRBV6-2 or TRBV6-3 and TRBJ1-6; D not certain. Trimming stripped 8 bases from V and 7 bases from J, with 12 bases between. The germline gives CDR1 MNHEY, CDR2 SVGEGT. The CDR3 is 13 amino acids. The CDR3 DNA reads as TGTGCCAGCTACCTTGGGGTGAATTCACCCCTCCACTTT. It is translated as CASYLGVNSPLHF.

J is TRBJ1-5 and V is TRBV19, with D possibly TRBD1 on 5 matching bases. The CDR3 has 14 amino acids. Germline CDR1 and CDR2: LNHDA and SQIVND (reference sequence). Trimming took 6 bases from V and 0 from J, leaving 9 bases between them. CDR3 sequence reads: CASRGEYSNQPQHF. CDR3 nucleotide sequence: TGTGCCAGTAGAGGGGAGTATAGCAATCAGCCCCAGCATTTT.

The rearrangement joins TRBV4-3 to TRBJ2-5, with 10 bases fitting TRBD2. Germline CDR1 and CDR2: LGHNA and YSLEER. There are 17 residues in the CDR3. The V gene end was trimmed by 0 bases and the J gene end by 1 base; junction bases not matched to a gene: 5. The CDR3 DNA is TGCGCCAGCAGCCAAGACGGGCCTAGCGGGGGCCAAGAGACCCAGTACTTC. It specifies CASSQDGPSGGQETQYF.